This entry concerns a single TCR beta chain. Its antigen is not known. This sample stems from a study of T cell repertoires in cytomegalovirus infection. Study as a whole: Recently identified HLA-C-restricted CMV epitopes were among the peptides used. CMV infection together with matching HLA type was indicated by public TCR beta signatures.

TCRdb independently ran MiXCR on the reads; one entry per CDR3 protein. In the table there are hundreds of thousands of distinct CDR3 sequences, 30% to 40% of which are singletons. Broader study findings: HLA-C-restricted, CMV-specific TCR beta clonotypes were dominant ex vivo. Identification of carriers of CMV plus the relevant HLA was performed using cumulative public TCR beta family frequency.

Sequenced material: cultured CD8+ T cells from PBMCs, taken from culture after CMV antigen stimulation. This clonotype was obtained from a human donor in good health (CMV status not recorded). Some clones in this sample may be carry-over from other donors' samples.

The CDR3 nucleotides read TGTGCCAGCAGCTGGTCAGGGCACTACGAGCAGTACTTC. Its translation is CASSWSGHYEQYF. The chain is built from TRBV5-6 and TRBJ2-7; perhaps TRBD1 as D (5 bases). Germline values: CDR1 SGHDT, CDR2 YYEEEE. The V end lost 3 bases, the J end lost 3 bases, and 10 bases lay between the germline ends. This CDR3 is 13 amino acids long.